This T cell receptor (beta chain) was identified during a study of blood T cell repertoires in COVID-19. The method was immunoSEQ multiplex PCR; TCRdb's version includes in-frame clones alone and lacks a portion of them. The sample lists a few hundred thousand clones, roughly 85% occurring once. This CDR3 is 13 amino acids long. Germline V gives CDR1 GTSNPN, CDR2 SVGIG (reference sequence). V lost 4 bases to trimming and J lost 0 bases, with 9 bases between them. V gene TRBV30 combines with J gene TRBJ2-5, with D possibly being TRBD2 (6 bases). The receptor was isolated from a man aged 55 to 70 who had recovered from COVID-19. Sequenced sample: peripheral blood. CDR3 amino acids: CAWNRGYQETQYF. For the CDR3, the DNA is TGTGCCTGGAACCGGGGGTACCAAGAGACCCAGTACTTC.